These T cell receptor beta chains were read from a single sample in a study of blood T cell repertoires in COVID-19. Profiling relied on immunoSEQ multiplex PCR, and the TCRdb table lists in-frame clones only, not all of them. Of around 200,000 clones listed, roughly 90% were seen once; the top ten hold more than 20%. The sequencing sample was made of peripheral blood. All receptors derive from a man between 65 and 80 years old with active or convalescent COVID-19. The CDR3 runs from the conserved cysteine through the conserved F or W. The D gene is left open where the match is weak. Expanded clones are given a class, and other clones once, few, many or no size at all.

D	V	J	size	DNA	CDR3
.	TRBV18	TRBJ1-1	few	TGTGCCAGCTCACCAGGTTCTATAGGGGACACTGAAGCTTTCTTT	CASSPGSIGDTEAFF
.	TRBV5-1	TRBJ1-1	.	TGCGCCAGCAGCTTCGGGGGGCTTGACACTGAAGCTTTCTTT	CASSFGGLDTEAFF
.	TRBV7-2	TRBJ1-2	.	TGTGCCAGCAGCTTAGCCCGGGGGGCAGATGGCTACACCTTC	CASSLARGADGYTF
TRBD1	TRBV14	TRBJ2-5	.	TGTGCCAGCACTCCGGGACAGTGGAAGTCGGGGACCCAGTACTTC	CASTPGQWKSGTQYF
.	TRBV27	TRBJ1-2	.	TGTGCCAGCAGTTTATGGGGGGTTGGAGGCGGCTACACCTTC	CASSLWGVGGGYTF
.	TRBV19	TRBJ1-1	.	TGTGCCAGTAGCAAGAGGGAGAACACTGAAGCTTTCTTT	CASSKRENTEAFF
TRBD1	TRBV9	TRBJ2-2	.	TGTGCCAGCAGCAAAAACAGGGGGCGTTCCGGGGAGCTGTTTTTT	CASSKNRGRSGELFF
TRBD1	TRBV7-9	TRBJ1-2	once	TGTGCCAGCAGCCCCTATGTTAGACAGGGGGCGTGCACCTTC	CASSPYVRQGACTF
.	TRBV6-5	TRBJ1-5	.	TGTGCCAGCAGCCTGACAGGTCTAAATCAGCCCCAGCATTTT	CASSLTGLNQPQHF
.	TRBV9	TRBJ2-1	.	TGTGCCAGCAGCGTAGGGTTATTTTCGGACAATGAGCAGTTCTTC	CASSVGLFSDNEQFF
.	TRBV18	TRBJ2-7	.	TGTGCCAGCTCAATGGTAGCGACCTACGAGCAGTACTTC	CASSMVATYEQYF
TRBD1	TRBV24-1	TRBJ2-3	.	TGTGCCACCAGTGATTTACCCTGGACAGGGGGCTCAGATACGCAGTATTTT	CATSDLPWTGGSDTQYF
TRBD2	TRBV18	TRBJ2-5	.	TGTGCCAGCTCAAACGGACTAGCGGGAGTTGAGACCCAGTACTTC	CASSNGLAGVETQYF
.	TRBV15	TRBJ2-1	.	TGTGCCACCAGCAGAGATAACAGGCTCAATGAGCAGTTCTTC	CATSRDNRLNEQFF
.	TRBV30	TRBJ2-3	.	TGTGCCTGGAGTGTCTCGGGGGATACGCAGTATTTT	CAWSVSGDTQYF
TRBD1	TRBV19	TRBJ1-4	.	TGTGCCAGTAGTATTCTACAGGGGACTAATGAAAAACTGTTTTTT	CASSILQGTNEKLFF
TRBD1	TRBV24-1	TRBJ2-2	.	TGTGCCACCAGTGACCCAGGGACAGGGAACACCGGGGAGCTGTTTTTT	CATSDPGTGNTGELFF
.	TRBV3-1/TRBV3-2	TRBJ1-2	.	TGTGCCAGCAGCCGCTCGGGGGGCGACTATGGCTACACCTTC	CASSRSGGDYGYTF
TRBD1	TRBV6-5	TRBJ2-5	.	TGTGCCAGCAGTAAGACAGGGGCTCAAGAGACCCAGTACTTC	CASSKTGAQETQYF
.	TRBV6-5	TRBJ1-6	.	TGTGCCAGCGGCCTTTTCGTTGGTGTGAATTCACCCCTCCACTTT	CASGLFVGVNSPLHF